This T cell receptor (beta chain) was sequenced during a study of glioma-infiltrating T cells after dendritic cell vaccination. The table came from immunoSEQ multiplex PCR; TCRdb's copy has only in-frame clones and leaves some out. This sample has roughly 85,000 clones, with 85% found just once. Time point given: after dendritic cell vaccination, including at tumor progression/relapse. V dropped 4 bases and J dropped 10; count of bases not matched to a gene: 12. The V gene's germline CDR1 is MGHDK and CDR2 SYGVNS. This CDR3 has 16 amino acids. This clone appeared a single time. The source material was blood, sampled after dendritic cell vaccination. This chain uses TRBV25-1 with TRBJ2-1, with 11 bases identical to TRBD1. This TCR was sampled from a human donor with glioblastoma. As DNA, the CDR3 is TGTGCCAGCAGTGCCGGTGGAAGGACAGGGGGCAGGGAGCAGTTCTTC. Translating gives CASSAGGRTGGREQFF.